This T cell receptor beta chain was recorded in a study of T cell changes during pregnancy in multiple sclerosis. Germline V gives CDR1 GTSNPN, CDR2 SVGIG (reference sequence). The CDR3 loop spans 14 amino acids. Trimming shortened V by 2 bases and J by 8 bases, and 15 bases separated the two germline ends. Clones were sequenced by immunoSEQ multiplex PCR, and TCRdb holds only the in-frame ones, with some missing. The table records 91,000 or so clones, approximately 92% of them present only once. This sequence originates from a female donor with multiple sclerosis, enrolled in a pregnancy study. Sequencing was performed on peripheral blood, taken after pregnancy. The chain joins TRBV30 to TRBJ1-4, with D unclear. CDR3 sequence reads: CAWSPSPTGEKLFF. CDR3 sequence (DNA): TGTGCCTGGAGTCCAAGCCCGACGGGAGAAAAACTGTTTTTT.